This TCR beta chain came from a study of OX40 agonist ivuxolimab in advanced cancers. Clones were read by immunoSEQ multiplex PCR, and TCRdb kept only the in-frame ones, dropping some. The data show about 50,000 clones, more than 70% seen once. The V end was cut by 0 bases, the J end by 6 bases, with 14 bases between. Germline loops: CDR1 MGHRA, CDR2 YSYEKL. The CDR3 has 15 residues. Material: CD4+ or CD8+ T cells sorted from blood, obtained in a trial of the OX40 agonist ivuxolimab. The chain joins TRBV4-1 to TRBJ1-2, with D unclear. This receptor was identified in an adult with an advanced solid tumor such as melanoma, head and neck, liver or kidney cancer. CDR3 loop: CASSQDYGQQDGYTF. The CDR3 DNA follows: TGCGCCAGCAGCCAAGATTATGGGCAGCAGGATGGCTACACCTTC.